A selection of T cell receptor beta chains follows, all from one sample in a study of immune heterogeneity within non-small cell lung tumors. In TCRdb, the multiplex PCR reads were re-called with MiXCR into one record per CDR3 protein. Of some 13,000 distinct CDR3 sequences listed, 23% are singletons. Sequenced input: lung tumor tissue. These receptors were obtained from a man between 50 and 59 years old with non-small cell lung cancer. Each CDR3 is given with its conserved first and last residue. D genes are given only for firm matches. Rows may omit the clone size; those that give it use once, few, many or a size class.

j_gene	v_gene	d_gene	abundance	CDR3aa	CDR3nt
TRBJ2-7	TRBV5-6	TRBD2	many	CASSLDLSGGAGEQYF	TGTGCCAGCAGCTTGGATCTTAGCGGGGGGGCGGGCGAGCAGTACTTC
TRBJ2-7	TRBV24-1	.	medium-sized	CATSAGRTSEQYF	TGTGCCACCAGTGCTGGACGGACCTCCGAGCAGTACTTC
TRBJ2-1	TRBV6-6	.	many	CASSYPSGNNEQFF	TGTGCCAGCAGTTACCCCTCGGGGAACAATGAGCAGTTCTTC
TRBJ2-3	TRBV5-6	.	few	CASNRGTDTQYF	TGTGCCAGCAACCGGGGGACAGATACGCAGTATTTT
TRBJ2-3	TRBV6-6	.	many	CASSYSSGLTDTQYF	TGTGCCAGCAGTTACTCTTCCGGCCTCACAGATACGCAGTATTTT
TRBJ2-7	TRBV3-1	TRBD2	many	CASSLTIAGSTYEQYF	TGTGCCAGCAGCCTCACCATAGCGGGGAGTACCTACGAGCAGTACTTC
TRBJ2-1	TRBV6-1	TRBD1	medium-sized	CASSGRDRSSYNEQFF	TGTGCCAGCAGTGGGCGGGACAGGAGCTCCTACAATGAGCAGTTCTTC
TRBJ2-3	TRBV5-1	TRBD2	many	CASSWAGGGGTPDTQYF	TGCGCCAGCAGCTGGGCTGGGGGGGGAGGTACCCCAGATACGCAGTATTTT
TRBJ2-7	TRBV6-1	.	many	CASRKLRSDGSPVYEQYF	TGTGCCAGCAGAAAATTGAGATCCGACGGGTCACCCGTCTACGAGCAGTACTTC
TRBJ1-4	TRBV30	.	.	CAWSGRVLAAKLFF	TGTGCCTGGAGTGGGAGAGTACTGGCCGCAAAACTGTTTTTT
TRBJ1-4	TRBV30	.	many	CAWSVGLRGGTPEKLFF	TGTGCCTGGAGTGTAGGGCTACGTGGAGGGACCCCCGAAAAACTGTTTTTT
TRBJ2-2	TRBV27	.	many	CASSREFGGNTGELFF	TGTGCCAGCAGCCGGGAATTCGGCGGAAACACCGGGGAGCTGTTTTTT
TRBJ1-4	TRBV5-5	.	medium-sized	CASSPGGGGFGEKLFF	TGTGCCAGCAGCCCGGGGGGCGGGGGATTCGGTGAAAAACTGTTTTTT
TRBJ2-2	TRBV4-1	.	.	CASFPGAARGTGELFF	TGCGCCAGCTTCCCGGGGGCGGCCAGAGGGACCGGGGAGCTGTTTTTT
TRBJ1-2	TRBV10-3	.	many	CAISESGDGYTF	TGTGCCATCAGTGAGTCCGGCGATGGCTACACCTTC
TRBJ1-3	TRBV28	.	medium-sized	CASSSDGGNTIYF	TGTGCCAGCAGTTCCGACGGTGGAAACACCATATATTTT
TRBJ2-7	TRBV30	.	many	CAWSVGVWSYEQYF	TGTGCCTGGAGTGTGGGAGTATGGTCCTACGAGCAGTACTTC
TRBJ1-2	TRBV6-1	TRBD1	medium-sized	CASSPTGSYGYTF	TGTGCCAGCAGCCCGACAGGGTCCTATGGCTACACCTTC
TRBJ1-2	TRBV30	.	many	CAWNELRAYGYTF	TGTGCCTGGAATGAATTGCGGGCCTATGGCTACACCTTC
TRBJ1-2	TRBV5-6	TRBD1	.	CASSHYSGTGYGYTF	TGTGCCAGCAGCCATTATTCCGGGACAGGCTATGGCTACACCTTC
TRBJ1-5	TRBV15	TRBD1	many	CATSTIPTGGRVLYSNQPQHF	TGTGCCACCAGCACAATACCGACAGGGGGCAGGGTCCTCTATAGCAATCAGCCCCAGCATTTT
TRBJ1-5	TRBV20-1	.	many	CSARVVGGVSHF	TGCAGTGCTAGAGTAGTGGGGGGGGTGTCGCATTTT
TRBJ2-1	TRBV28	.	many	CASSKFPGDVNEQFF	TGTGCCAGCAGTAAATTCCCAGGGGATGTCAATGAGCAGTTCTTC
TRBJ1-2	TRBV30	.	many	CAWTARGRVYGYTF	TGTGCCTGGACCGCCCGCGGGCGGGTCTATGGCTACACCTTC
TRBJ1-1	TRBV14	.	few	CASSPGGRVTNTEAFF	TGTGCCAGCAGCCCCGGGGGCAGGGTCACGAACACTGAAGCTTTCTTT
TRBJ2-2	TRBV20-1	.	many	CSARNFPYMHTGELFF	TGCAGTGCTAGAAATTTCCCGTATATGCACACCGGGGAGCTGTTTTTT
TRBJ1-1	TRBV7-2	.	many	CASSLAGGRGTEAFF	TGTGCCAGCAGCTTAGCCGGAGGGAGGGGCACTGAAGCTTTCTTT
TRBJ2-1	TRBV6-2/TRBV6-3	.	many	CASTPGGWLADVYNEQFF	TGTGCCAGCACCCCGGGGGGCTGGCTAGCGGACGTCTACAATGAGCAGTTCTTC